This T cell receptor beta chain derives from a study of blood T cells in healthy people across ages. CDR3 length: 15 amino acids. V shed 1 base, J shed 4 bases, and the junction held 2 bases outside the gene matches. Germline V gene lookup returns CDR1 SEHNR and CDR2 FQNEAQ (reference sequence). A sample-barcoded 5' primer and a J-beta primer mix were used in a second PCR of roughly 7 to 11 cycles. TCRdb analysed the 5' RACE reads with MiXCR anew, one entry per CDR3 protein. The sample has some 920,000 distinct CDR3 sequences, 45% to 60% seen once; the top ten hold around a fifth. Material: blood. The chain is built from TRBV7-9 and TRBJ2-3; TRBD1 matches 10 bases. The clonotype was recovered from a woman aged 55-69 years in good health. This chain's CDR3 is CASSLGDRGSDTQYF. The CDR3 DNA is TGTGCCAGCAGCTTAGGGGACAGGGGATCAGATACGCAGTATTTT.